The clone carrying this TCR beta chain was recorded a few times. Its cognate antigen is unknown. The data derive from a study of cytomegalovirus exposure and HLA in healthy donors. The study, taken as a whole, reports: At a 0.05 false discovery rate, a later analysis found over 15,000 TCR beta sequences to be associated with HLA alleles. Whilst most TCR sequences proved rare, a subset of public TCRs occurred across many donors. An analysis done earlier found most TCR beta V segments productive about 87% or about 30% of the time.

The PCR was carried out with 60 Vbeta primers and 13 Jbeta primers. Assay used: immunoSEQ multiplex PCR; TCRdb lists only in-frame clones, some missing. The sample records 150,000 to 200,000 clones, around 68% being singletons. Germline V lookup: CDR1 SEHNR, CDR2 FQNEAQ (reference sequence). The CDR3 spans 15 residues. The sequence was obtained from a man aged 35 to 55 in good health and CMV-seronegative. The J gene is TRBJ2-1, the V gene TRBV7-9, with 14 bases lining up with TRBD2. The sequencing input was PBMCs. CDR3 coding DNA: TGTTCCACCTCCGGACTAGCGGGAGGTTTGGGTGAGCAGTTCTTC. This sequence encodes CSTSGLAGGLGEQFF.